These T cell receptor beta chains were read from a single sample in a study of blood T cells in healthy people across ages. TCRdb processed the 5' RACE reads anew with MiXCR; each CDR3 protein has one entry. The sample lists about 680,000 distinct CDR3 sequences, about half occurring once. Sequencing used blood. All receptors derive from a woman aged 60-75 years in good health. Both conserved end residues are part of each CDR3. The D gene is left open where the match is weak. Where a row states a size, it is once, few, many or the class of an expanded clone; other rows omit it.

CDR3 DNA,CDR3 protein,clone size,V gene,J gene,D gene
TGTGCCAGCATCCCCGGGGGACAGGGGGCGACTGGCTACACCTTC,CASIPGGQGATGYTF,many,TRBV6-6,TRBJ1-2,TRBD1
TGTGCCAGCACCCGGGAGGGTGGTTTGAATGAGCAGTACTTC,CASTREGGLNEQYF,.,TRBV12-3/TRBV12-4,TRBJ2-5,TRBD2
TGTGCCAGCAGCTTAGAAGGGGGCAGCTCCTACGAGCAGTACTTC,CASSLEGGSSYEQYF,many,TRBV5-1,TRBJ2-7,TRBD1
TGCGCCAGCAGCTTCCCCGGAGGAACTGAAGCTTTCTTT,CASSFPGGTEAFF,.,TRBV5-1,TRBJ1-1,.
TGTGCCAGCAGAGTGACTAGCGGCAGAGCTGGAGAGCAGTTCTTC,CASRVTSGRAGEQFF,few,TRBV7-9,TRBJ2-1,TRBD2
TGTGCCAGCAGTTTAGTAGAGGGCATTCAGCCCCAGCATTTT,CASSLVEGIQPQHF,.,TRBV12-3/TRBV12-4,TRBJ1-5,.
TGCGCCAGCAGCCAATCGGGACAGGGAGACACCGGGGAGCTGTTTTTT,CASSQSGQGDTGELFF,once,TRBV4-1,TRBJ2-2,TRBD1
TGTGCCAGCAGCTTGATAGCGGTCAGCACTGAAGCTTTCTTT,CASSLIAVSTEAFF,.,TRBV5-5,TRBJ1-1,.
TGTGCCAGCAGCGTAGCCCCCAGGGGGCGAATCGATGAGCAGTTCTTC,CASSVAPRGRIDEQFF,.,TRBV9,TRBJ2-1,TRBD1
TGTGCCAGCAAGCCCCTAGACAGGGGGCATGGCTACACCTTC,CASKPLDRGHGYTF,.,TRBV14,TRBJ1-2,TRBD1
TGCGCCAGCAGCTTTCTAGCGGGAGCTACCTACGAGCAGTACTTC,CASSFLAGATYEQYF,many,TRBV4-1,TRBJ2-7,TRBD2
TGTGCCACCAGTGATCCGCGGCGAGGCACTAATGAAAAACTGTTTTTT,CATSDPRRGTNEKLFF,.,TRBV24-1,TRBJ1-4,.
TGTGCCAGTACCAGCGGGGGGTACACAGATACGCAGTATTTT,CASTSGGYTDTQYF,.,TRBV19,TRBJ2-3,TRBD2
TGCGCCAGCAGCTTATACCCGGGCCTCACCGAGGGGGAGCTGTTTTTT,CASSLYPGLTEGELFF,.,TRBV5-1,TRBJ2-2,.
TGCGCCAGCAGCCAAGATTGGCGGGAGGGATTATCTTACAATGAGCAGTACTTC,CASSQDWREGLSYNEQYF,few,TRBV4-3,TRBJ2-5,TRBD2
TGTGCCAGCAGTTTAGACTATCTGGCAACCGAGCAGTACTTC,CASSLDYLATEQYF,.,TRBV27,TRBJ2-7,.
TGTGCCAGCAGCGCCGGGACAGGGGCTGGAAACACCATATATTTT,CASSAGTGAGNTIYF,.,TRBV2,TRBJ1-3,TRBD1
TGTGCAACCGACAGGGGAGACGGCTACGAGCAGTACTTC,CATDRGDGYEQYF,.,TRBV5-4,TRBJ2-7,TRBD1
TGTGCCAGCAGTACCCCGAGGGCTTTCTTT,CASSTPRAFF,.,TRBV6-1,TRBJ1-1,.
TGTGCCAGAGTAGCTACGCAGTATTTT,CARVATQYF,few,TRBV6-4,TRBJ2-3,.
TGCAGCGTCGGGGACAGGGGGGCCAATCAGCCCCAGCATTTT,CSVGDRGANQPQHF,.,TRBV29-1,TRBJ1-5,TRBD1
TGTGCCAGCAGTGACGGGGGAGGGGCAGATACGCAGTATTTT,CASSDGGGADTQYF,.,TRBV6-1,TRBJ2-3,TRBD2
TGTGCCAGCAGCCAAACGCCGGGACAGGGTCAGCCCCAGCATTTT,CASSQTPGQGQPQHF,.,TRBV3-1,TRBJ1-5,TRBD1
TGCGCCAGCAGCCAAGGTTCCGTGGGGGGCGGCGAGCAGTACTTC,CASSQGSVGGGEQYF,few,TRBV4-3,TRBJ2-7,.
TGCAGCGTTCTACGGGAGGCACAGAACTACAATGAGCAGTTCTTC,CSVLREAQNYNEQFF,.,TRBV29-1,TRBJ2-1,TRBD2
TGTGCCAGCAGTTTAGGGGGCAGGGTAGCCTACGAGCAGTACTTC,CASSLGGRVAYEQYF,few,TRBV12-3/TRBV12-4,TRBJ2-7,.
TGTGCCAGCAGCCTCACGGACAGGGGCGAGCAGTACTTC,CASSLTDRGEQYF,.,TRBV7-2,TRBJ2-7,TRBD1
TGCAGTGCTAGTAGCGGATACAATGAGCAGTTCTTC,CSASSGYNEQFF,.,TRBV20-1,TRBJ2-1,.
TGTGCCAGTAGTGGCGGGATGACAGATTCTGGGGCCAACGTCCTGACTTTC,CASSGGMTDSGANVLTF,.,TRBV19,TRBJ2-6,.
TGTGCCAGCAGTATACACAGTCAAGAGACCCAGTACTTC,CASSIHSQETQYF,.,TRBV6-1,TRBJ2-5,.
TGCGCCAGCAGGCCTAGACTAGGGCAAGGCTACAATGAGCAGTTCTTC,CASRPRLGQGYNEQFF,.,TRBV5-1,TRBJ2-1,.
TGCAGCGTTGCAGCTGCGACAACATCCTACGAGCAGTACTTC,CSVAAATTSYEQYF,few,TRBV29-1,TRBJ2-7,.
TGTGCCAGCAGTCAAACTCGGGACCATCCGTACTTC,CASSQTRDHPYF,.,TRBV12-3/TRBV12-4,TRBJ2-5,.
TGCGCCAGCAGCCAAGATCGACAGGGCGGGAACACTCAGTACTTC,CASSQDRQGGNTQYF,.,TRBV4-3,TRBJ2-4,.
TGTGCCAGCAGAGCCACGGGACAGGGCAGCAATGAGCAGTTCTTC,CASRATGQGSNEQFF,.,TRBV6-5,TRBJ2-1,TRBD1
TGTGCCAGCAGTCCGGGACTAGCGTTGGTGACCCAGTACTTC,CASSPGLALVTQYF,.,TRBV7-2,TRBJ2-5,TRBD2